The 6 T cell receptor delta chains below come from one sample, sequenced in a study of Vδ1+ human thymocytes. Sequences come from RNA converted to cDNA by reverse transcription. Pooled V-gene forward primers with one constant-region reverse primer generated the CDR3 amplicons by multiplex PCR. TCRdb called clones from the multiplex PCR reads again using CATT. The table has roughly 55,000 delta-chain clones, about 15% seen once. General study points: In the thymus, TRG and TRD repertoires looked highly polyclonal with Gaussian CDR3 lengths.

Antigen specificity for these receptors is unknown. Sequencing used Vdelta1+ gamma-delta thymocytes from the thymus. Subset reported: FACS-sorted CD3+ TCRalphabeta- TCRVdelta1+ TCRVdelta2- thymocytes. The receptors here all came from a boy under two years old who had congenital heart surgery.

This chain joins TRDV1 and TRDJ1, with D perhaps matching TRDD3 (5 bases). Between the trimmed V and J ends, which lost 0 bases and 7 bases, there was a span of 21 bases. Germline assignment: CDR1 TSWWSYY and CDR2 QGS. The CDR3 consists of 17 residues. The CDR3 protein is CALGELPVWEIAGKLIF. Written as DNA, the CDR3 is TGTGCTCTTGGGGAACTACCGGTCTGGGAGATAGCCGGTAAACTCATCTTT.

This clone was observed a few times. This sequence joins TRDV1 and TRDJ1, with TRDD3 as a possible D gene (5 bases). V was pared by 2 bases and J by 1 base, with 20 bases between. Germline V CDR1 and CDR2: TSWWSYY, QGS. The CDR3 length is 18 residues. CDR3 sequence: CALGEFEVRISPTDKLIF. Written as DNA, the CDR3 is TGTGCTCTTGGGGAATTTGAGGTTCGGATATCTCCCACCGATAAACTCATCTTT.

This chain uses TRDV1 with TRDJ1; TRDD3 matches 8 bases. The J segment lost 3 bases and the V segment lost 1 base, leaving 13 bases of the junction unmatched. Germline CDR1 is TSWWSYY and CDR2 is QGS. The CDR3 loop spans 18 amino acids. CDR3 protein: CALGEPHTWDTRPDKLIF. Here the CDR3 DNA reads TGTGCTCTTGGGGAACCACATACGTGGGATACGCGACCCGATAAACTCATCTTT.

This clone was seen a few times. The V call is TRDV1, the J call TRDJ1; 7 positions match TRDD3. The CDR3 covers 19 residues. Trimming removed 0 bases from V and 2 bases from J; junction bases left unmatched: 15. Germline V gene data show CDR1 as TSWWSYY and CDR2 as QGS. This CDR3 reads CALGELRPLIAGGTDKLIF. The CDR3 region has the DNA TGTGCTCTTGGGGAACTACGCCCCCTAATAGCTGGGGGGACCGATAAACTCATCTTT.

This clone was observed a handful of times. The V call is TRDV1, the J call TRDJ2; tentatively, D is TRDD2 or TRDD3 (5 bases each). V was cut by 3 bases and J by 7 bases, with 15 bases left in between. The CDR3 contains 15 residues. CDR1 is TSWWSYY, CDR2 QGS, per germline. The CDR3 region is CALGDPKLGEAQLFF. Here the CDR3 DNA reads TGTGCTCTTGGGGATCCTAAGCTGGGAGAAGCACAACTCTTCTTT.

This clone was observed a few times. V is TRDV1 and J is TRDJ1, with 11 nucleotides matching TRDD3. The CDR3 has 22 residues. Germline assignment: CDR1 TSWWSYY and CDR2 QGS. J was trimmed by 0 bases and V by 0 bases; bases with no gene match: 18. CDR3 nucleotides: TGTGCTCTTGGGGAACTTTGCGGCAGCTACTGGGGGATAAAGAGTGACACCGATAAACTCATCTTT. Translation gives CALGELCGSYWGIKSDTDKLIF.